These 21 T cell receptor beta chains share one sample of origin, sequenced in a study of blood T cells in healthy people across ages. Through a sample-barcoded 5' primer and a J-beta primer mix, a second PCR was run for roughly 6 to 12 cycles. TCRdb re-called the 5' RACE reads through MiXCR, storing one row per CDR3 protein. The profile shows around 2 million distinct CDR3 sequences, approximately 40% of them singletons. What was sequenced was blood. The receptors come from a human donor in good health.

The rearrangement links TRBV7-2 to TRBJ1-4; D remains unclear. CDR1 is SGHTA and CDR2 is FQGNSA in the germline V gene. V lost 1 base and J 8 bases, leaving 11 bases between the germline ends. The CDR3 covers 14 residues. CDR3 nucleotides: TGTGCCAGCAGCTTAGGGGCCAGAGAAGAAAAACTGTTTTTT. Amino acid sequence: CASSLGAREEKLFF.

This clonotype turned up a few times. This sequence joins TRBV27 and TRBJ1-1; perhaps TRBD1 as D (5 bases). The CDR3 spans 11 residues. Germline lookup yields CDR1 MNHEY and CDR2 SMNVEV (reference sequence). V was cut by 5 bases and J by 7 bases, with 8 bases left in between. The CDR3 region has the DNA TGTGCCAGCAGTGCAGGGCTTGAAGCTTTCTTT. This sequence encodes CASSAGLEAFF.

In its sample, this clonotype was seen many times. The J gene is TRBJ2-1, the V gene TRBV12-3 or TRBV12-4, with D perhaps TRBD2 (5 bases). The germline V and J ends were trimmed by 3 bases and 8 bases, with 23 bases remaining between them. CDR3 length: 17 residues. The DNA of the CDR3 is TGTGCCAGCAGTTTCTTTGCTACTAGGGTCGAATCTGATGAGCAGTTCTTC. Translation gives CASSFFATRVESDEQFF.

In this sample, this clonotype turned up a few times. The chain recombines TRBV20-1 with TRBJ1-4; TRBD1 might be the D (6 bases). This CDR3 is 15 amino acids long. Germline loops: CDR1 DFQATT, CDR2 SNEGSKA (reference sequence). Trimming removed 6 bases at V and 4 bases at J, with 18 bases between. DNA for the CDR3: TGCAGTGCCATCGAAGCGACAGGAGTTAATGAAAAACTGTTTTTT. Amino acids: CSAIEATGVNEKLFF.

The chain's CDR3 is CASTSPGTYSYERYF. The DNA for the CDR3 is TGTGCCAGCACTTCTCCCGGGACGTACTCCTACGAGCGGTACTTC. The rearrangement uses TRBV5-5 and TRBJ2-4, with D perhaps TRBD1 or TRBD2 (5 bases each). V was cut by 6 bases and J by 15 bases, with 28 bases left in between. The length of the CDR3 is 15 residues. Germline CDR1 and CDR2: SGHKS and YYEKEE (reference sequence).

The table lists this clonotype with a few counts. The chain links TRBV5-4 to TRBJ2-7, with D maybe TRBD2 (7 bases). Germline CDR1 is SGHNT and CDR2 is YYREEE (reference sequence). Trimming shortened V by 0 bases and J by 2 bases, and 12 bases separated the two germline ends. The CDR3 has 15 residues. In DNA, the CDR3 is TGTGCCAGCAGCTTGGAGCAGGGGAGGGCCTACGAGCAGTACTTC. Its translation is CASSLEQGRAYEQYF. Supplemented by reference TRBV5-4 and TRBJ2-7, the full variable domain reads ETGVTQSPTHLIKTRGQQVTLRCSSQSGHNTVSWYQQALGQGPQFIFQYYREEENGRGNFPPRFSGLQFPNYSSELNVNALELDDSALYLCASSLEQGRAYEQYFGPGTRLTVT.

The chain employs TRBV7-8 and TRBJ1-5; no reliable D call. Germline CDR1 and CDR2: SGHVS and FQNEAQ. V lost 5 bases, J lost 0 bases, and 17 bases lay in between. The CDR3 is 17 amino acids. The CDR3 region is CASSPSVMLNSNQPQHF. The DNA of the CDR3 is TGTGCCAGCAGCCCCTCCGTGATGCTTAATAGCAATCAGCCCCAGCATTTT.

The rearrangement links TRBV7-2 to TRBJ2-1; TRBD1 aligns across 7 bases. Looked up from germline, CDR1 is SGHTA and CDR2 is FQGNSA. J gave up 1 base and V 6 bases, and 15 bases lay outside the gene matches. The CDR3 totals 18 residues. In nucleotides, the CDR3 is TGTGCCAGCAGTCTCTACGGAACAGGGGTTGTGTCCTACAATGAGCAGTTCTTC. Protein sequence: CASSLYGTGVVSYNEQFF.

As for this clonotype: One junction end does not reproduce the germline sequence, and a read error may be involved. V and J are TRBV11-2 and TRBJ2-3, with a tentative D call TRBD2 (7 bases). Germline values: CDR1 SGHAT, CDR2 FQNNGV. The CDR3 totals 15 residues. CDR3 nucleotide sequence: TGTGCCGGCAGCTTACGGGGGGCCAGCACAGATACGCAGTATTTT. It is translated as CAGSLRGASTDTQYF.

The chain couples TRBV11-3 to TRBJ2-1, with 9 bases identical to TRBD2. Unmatched junction bases numbered 9, after V lost 2 bases and J lost 13 bases. Germline V gives CDR1 SGHNT, CDR2 YENEEA. The CDR3 totals 14 residues. The CDR3 reads CASSLRGLAGSQFF. CDR3 coding DNA: TGTGCCAGCAGCTTAAGGGGACTAGCTGGGTCCCAGTTCTTC.

The J gene is TRBJ2-1, the V gene TRBV9; TRBD1 matches 7 bases. Trimming took 3 bases from V and 4 from J; bases not matched to a gene: 7. The CDR3 length is 15 residues. Per the germline V gene, CDR1 is SGDLS and CDR2 is YYNGEE. This chain's CDR3 is CASSEGDRTYNEQFF. CDR3 coding DNA: TGTGCCAGCAGCGAGGGGGACAGAACATACAATGAGCAGTTCTTC.

The table lists this clonotype with a few counts. This rearrangement joins TRBV4-1 to TRBJ2-5; 8 bases are shared with TRBD1. The end of the DNA is better explained by TRBJ2-7, so the J call may be wrong. CDR3 length: 14 residues. Germline CDR1 reads MGHRA; CDR2 reads YSYEKL. The CDR3 DNA reads TGCGCCAGCAGCCACCCCGGACAGGGACACGAGCAGTACTTC. It yields the protein CASSHPGQGHEQYF.

This clonotype was counted between two and nine times. V is TRBV7-9 and J is TRBJ1-2, with a weak D call TRBD1 (6 bases). Germline V CDR1 and CDR2: SEHNR, FQNEAQ (reference sequence). This CDR3 spans 13 amino acids. Trimming pared 7 bases from V and 5 bases from J, leaving 14 bases between. CDR3 sequence (DNA): TGTGCCAGCACTCCGGACAGTGGGTATGGCTACACCTTC. Translating it yields CASTPDSGYGYTF.

This chain connects TRBV20-1 to TRBJ2-5; D remains ambiguous. Germline V gene lookup returns CDR1 DFQATT and CDR2 SNEGSKA (reference sequence). The CDR3 sequence is 12 residues long. Between the trimmed V and J ends, which lost 4 bases and 12 bases, there was a span of 18 bases. CDR3 sequence (DNA): TGCAGTGCTAACCCCAGTGGGATCCCGGAGTACTTC. Its protein product is CSANPSGIPEYF.

The chain couples TRBV5-1 to TRBJ2-1; the match to TRBD2 covers 7 bases. Germline V gene lookup returns CDR1 SGHRS and CDR2 YFSETQ. The ends lost 0 bases at V and 6 bases at J; junction bases unmatched: 6. CDR3 length: 15 residues. Written as DNA, the CDR3 is TGCGCCAGCAGCTTGGGACTAGCCTCCGGCAATGAGCAGTTCTTC. It encodes CASSLGLASGNEQFF.

The V and J genes are TRBV15 and TRBJ1-3, with a tentative D call TRBD1 (6 bases). V was trimmed by 8 bases and J by 6 bases, leaving 20 bases between them. In germline, CDR1 is LNHNV, CDR2 YYDKDF (reference sequence). There are 15 residues in the CDR3. The chain's CDR3 is CATRGAGVLANTIYF. The DNA for the CDR3 is TGTGCCACCCGGGGGGCGGGAGTCCTGGCAAACACCATATATTTT.

This rearrangement joins TRBV4-1 to TRBJ1-1; no definite D call. CDR3 length: 15 residues. CDR1 MGHRA and CDR2 YSYEKL come from the germline V gene. V lost 0 bases and J lost 5, with 13 bases in between. CDR3 coding DNA: TGCGCCAGCAGCCAAGAGAGCGGCAGAGGTACTGAAGCTTTCTTT. It yields the protein CASSQESGRGTEAFF.

The chain has TRBV28 and TRBJ1-2; 8 bases are shared with TRBD1. Germline assignment: CDR1 MDHEN and CDR2 SYDVKM. J was trimmed by 10 bases and V by 4 bases; bases with no gene match: 17. This CDR3 spans 16 amino acids. The DNA for the CDR3 is TGTGCCAGCAGTTCGATGGGGGGGGACAGGCAACGGTTCTACACCTTC. It specifies CASSSMGGDRQRFYTF.

The V call is TRBV11-1, the J call TRBJ2-1, with 7 bases matching TRBD1. The CDR3 loop spans 15 amino acids. Germline V gene lookup returns CDR1 SGHAT and CDR2 FQDESV (reference sequence). With 4 bases clipped from V and 7 bases from J, the junction kept 10 bases outside the gene matches. This CDR3 reads CASSSIEDRTNEQFF. The CDR3 DNA sequence: TGTGCCAGCAGCTCCATAGAGGACAGGACGAATGAGCAGTTCTTC.

This clonotype was detected only a few times. One junction end disagrees with the germline gene, perhaps due to a read error. This chain links TRBV6-1 with TRBJ2-1; D call uncertain. Germline CDR1 MNHNS, CDR2 SASEGT. The CDR3 contains 13 residues. The CDR3 sequence: CASGEVGYNEQFF. In nucleotides, the CDR3 is TGTGCCAGCGGTGAGGTGGGTTACAATGAGCAGTTCTTC.

This clonotype came up a few times. This rearrangement joins TRBV5-6 to TRBJ1-2; D is perhaps TRBD1 (5 bases). This CDR3 region has 14 residues. Germline CDR1 SGHDT, CDR2 YYEEEE. The V end was cut by 2 bases, the J end by 2 bases, with 10 bases between. CDR3 sequence (DNA): TGTGCCAGCAGCTTCTCCAGGGAAAACTATGGCTACACCTTC. Translating gives CASSFSRENYGYTF.